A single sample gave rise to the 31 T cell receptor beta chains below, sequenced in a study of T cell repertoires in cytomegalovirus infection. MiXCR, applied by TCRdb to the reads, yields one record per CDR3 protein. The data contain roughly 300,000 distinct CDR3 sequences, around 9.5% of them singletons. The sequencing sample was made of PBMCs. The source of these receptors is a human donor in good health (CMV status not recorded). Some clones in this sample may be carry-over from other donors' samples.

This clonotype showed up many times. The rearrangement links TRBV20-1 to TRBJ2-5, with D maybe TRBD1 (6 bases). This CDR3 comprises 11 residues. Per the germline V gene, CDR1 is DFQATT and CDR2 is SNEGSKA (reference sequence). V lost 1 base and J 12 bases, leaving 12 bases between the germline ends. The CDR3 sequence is CSARGGQTKYF. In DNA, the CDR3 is TGCAGTGCTAGAGGAGGACAGACTAAGTACTTC.

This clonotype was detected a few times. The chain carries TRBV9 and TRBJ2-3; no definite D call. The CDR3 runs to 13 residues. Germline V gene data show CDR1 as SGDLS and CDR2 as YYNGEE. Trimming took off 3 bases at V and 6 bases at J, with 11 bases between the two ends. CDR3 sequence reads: CASSARYGDTQYF. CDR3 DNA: TGTGCCAGCAGCGCCCGTTACGGTGATACGCAGTATTTT.

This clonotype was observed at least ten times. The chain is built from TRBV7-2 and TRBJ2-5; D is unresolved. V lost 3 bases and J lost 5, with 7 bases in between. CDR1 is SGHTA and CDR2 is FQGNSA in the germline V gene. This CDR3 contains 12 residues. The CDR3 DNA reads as TGTGCCAGCAGCTTGATAAAGGAGACCCAGTACTTC. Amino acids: CASSLIKETQYF.

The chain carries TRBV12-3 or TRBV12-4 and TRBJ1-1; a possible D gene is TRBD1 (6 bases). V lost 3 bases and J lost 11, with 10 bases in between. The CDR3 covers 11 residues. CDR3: CASSFGGRAFF. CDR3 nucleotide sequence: TGTGCCAGCAGTTTCGGGGGGCGCGCTTTCTTT.

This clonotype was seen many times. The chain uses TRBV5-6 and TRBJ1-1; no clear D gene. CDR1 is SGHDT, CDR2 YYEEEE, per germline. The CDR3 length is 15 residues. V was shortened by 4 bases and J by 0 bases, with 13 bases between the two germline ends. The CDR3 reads CASSLRTVMNTEAFF. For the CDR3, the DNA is TGTGCCAGCAGCCTACGGACGGTCATGAACACTGAAGCTTTCTTT.

CDR3 sequence: CASSETTGGILDTQYF. CDR3 sequence (DNA): TGTGCCAGCAGTGAAACGACAGGGGGCATTTTGGATACGCAGTATTTT. The chain has TRBV6-1 and TRBJ2-3; TRBD1 matches at 10 bases. Germline trimming cut 2 bases from V and 6 bases from J; bases unmatched to any gene: 8. Germline CDR1 reads MNHNS; CDR2 reads SASEGT. The CDR3 covers 16 residues.

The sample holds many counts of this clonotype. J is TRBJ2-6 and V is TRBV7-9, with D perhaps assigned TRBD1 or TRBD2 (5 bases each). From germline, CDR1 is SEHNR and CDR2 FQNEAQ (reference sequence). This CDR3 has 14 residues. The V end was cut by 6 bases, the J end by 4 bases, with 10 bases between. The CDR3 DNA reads TGTGCCAGCAGTTGGGGGTCGGGGGCCAACGTCCTGACTTTC. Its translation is CASSWGSGANVLTF.

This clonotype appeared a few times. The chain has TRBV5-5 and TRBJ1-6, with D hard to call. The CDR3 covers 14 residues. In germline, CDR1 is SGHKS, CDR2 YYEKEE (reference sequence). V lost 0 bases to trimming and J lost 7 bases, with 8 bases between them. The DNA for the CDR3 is TGTGCCAGCAGCTTGGCTCCGGGGAATTCACCCCTCCACTTT. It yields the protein CASSLAPGNSPLHF.

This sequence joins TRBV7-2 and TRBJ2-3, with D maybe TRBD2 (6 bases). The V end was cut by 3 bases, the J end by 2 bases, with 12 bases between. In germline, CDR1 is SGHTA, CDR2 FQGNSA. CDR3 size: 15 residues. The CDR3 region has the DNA TGTGCCAGCAGCTTGGGCGGGGCCCCCACAGATACGCAGTATTTT. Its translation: CASSLGGAPTDTQYF.

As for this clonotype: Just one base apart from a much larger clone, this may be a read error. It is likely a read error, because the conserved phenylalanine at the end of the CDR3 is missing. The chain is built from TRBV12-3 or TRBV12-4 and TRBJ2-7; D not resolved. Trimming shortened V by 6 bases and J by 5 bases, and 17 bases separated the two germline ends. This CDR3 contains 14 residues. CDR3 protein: CASSLQVMPDEQYL. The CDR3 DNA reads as TGTGCCAGCAGCCTGCAGGTAATGCCGGACGAGCAGTACCTC.

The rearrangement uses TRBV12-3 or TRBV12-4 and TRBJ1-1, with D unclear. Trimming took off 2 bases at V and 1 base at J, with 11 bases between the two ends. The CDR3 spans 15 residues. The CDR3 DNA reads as TGTGCCAGCAGTTTAAGGGCAGGAAAGAACACTGAAGCTTTCTTT. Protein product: CASSLRAGKNTEAFF.

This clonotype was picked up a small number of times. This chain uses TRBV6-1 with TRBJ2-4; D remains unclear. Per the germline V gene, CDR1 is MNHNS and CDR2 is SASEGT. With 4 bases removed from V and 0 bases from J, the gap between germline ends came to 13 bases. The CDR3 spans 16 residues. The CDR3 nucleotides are TGTGCCAGCAGTGCGAACCCTGGTTCAGCCAAAAACATTCAGTACTTC. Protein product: CASSANPGSAKNIQYF.

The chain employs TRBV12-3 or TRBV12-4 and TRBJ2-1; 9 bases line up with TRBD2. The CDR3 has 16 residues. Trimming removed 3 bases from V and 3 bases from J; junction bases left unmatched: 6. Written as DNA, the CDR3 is TGTGCCAGCAGTTTCTTGTCTAGCGGGGTCTACAATGAGCAGTTCTTC. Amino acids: CASSFLSSGVYNEQFF.

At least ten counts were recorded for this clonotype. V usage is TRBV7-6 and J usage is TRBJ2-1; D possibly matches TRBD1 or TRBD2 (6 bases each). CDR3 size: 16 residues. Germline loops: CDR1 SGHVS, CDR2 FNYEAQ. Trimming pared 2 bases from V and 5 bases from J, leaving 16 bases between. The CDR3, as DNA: TGTGCCAGCAGCTTATTTGGCGGGACATCGAACAATGAGCAGTTCTTC. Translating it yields CASSLFGGTSNNEQFF.

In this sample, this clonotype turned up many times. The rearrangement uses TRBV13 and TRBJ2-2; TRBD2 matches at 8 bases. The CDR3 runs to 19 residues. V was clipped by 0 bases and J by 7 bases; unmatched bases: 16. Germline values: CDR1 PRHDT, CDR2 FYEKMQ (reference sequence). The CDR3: CASSLGIGAGAPRGGELFF. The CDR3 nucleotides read TGTGCCAGCAGCTTAGGCATAGGAGCGGGGGCACCCCGTGGCGGGGAGCTGTTTTTT.

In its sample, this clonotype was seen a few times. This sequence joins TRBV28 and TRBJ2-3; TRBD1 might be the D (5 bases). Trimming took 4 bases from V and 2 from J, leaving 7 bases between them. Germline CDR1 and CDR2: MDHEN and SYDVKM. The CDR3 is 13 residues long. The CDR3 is CASSSGYTDTQYF. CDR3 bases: TGTGCCAGCAGTTCAGGGTACACAGATACGCAGTATTTT.

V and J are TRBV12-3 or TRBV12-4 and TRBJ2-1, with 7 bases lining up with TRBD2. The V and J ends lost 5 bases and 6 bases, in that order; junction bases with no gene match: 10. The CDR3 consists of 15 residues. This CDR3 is CASSLSGKRLNEQFF. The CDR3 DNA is TGTGCCAGCAGTCTAAGCGGGAAAAGACTCAATGAGCAGTTCTTC.

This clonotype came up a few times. CDR3 bases: TGTGCCAGCACCCCGCTCCTAAGCTCCTACAATGAGCAGTTCTTC. Translated, it gives CASTPLLSSYNEQFF. The chain recombines TRBV12-3 or TRBV12-4 with TRBJ2-1; D is unresolved. This CDR3 contains 15 residues. Trimming cost V 7 bases and J 0 bases, with 13 bases left between them.

CDR3 bases: TGCGCCAGCACCCTTCCGGCTAGCGGCTACAATGAGCAGTTCTTC. This encodes CASTLPASGYNEQFF. This chain connects TRBV5-1 to TRBJ2-1; 7 nucleotides align to TRBD2. The germline V gene encodes CDR1 SGHRS and CDR2 YFSETQ. This CDR3 spans 15 amino acids. V trimming: 6 bases; J trimming: 3 bases; junction bases outside the gene matches: 9.

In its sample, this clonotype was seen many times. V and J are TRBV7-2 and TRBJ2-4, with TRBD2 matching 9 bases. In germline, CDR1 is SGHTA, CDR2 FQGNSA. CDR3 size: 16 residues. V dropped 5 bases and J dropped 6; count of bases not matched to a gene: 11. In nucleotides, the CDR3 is TGTGCCAGCAGCGAGCGCGGGAGGGGGACCCTAAACATTCAGTACTTC. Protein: CASSERGRGTLNIQYF.

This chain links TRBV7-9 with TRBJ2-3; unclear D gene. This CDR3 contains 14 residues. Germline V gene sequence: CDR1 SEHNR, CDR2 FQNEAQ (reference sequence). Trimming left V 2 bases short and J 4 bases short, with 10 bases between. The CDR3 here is CASSLSVISDTQYF. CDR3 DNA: TGTGCCAGCAGCTTAAGCGTCATATCAGATACGCAGTATTTT.

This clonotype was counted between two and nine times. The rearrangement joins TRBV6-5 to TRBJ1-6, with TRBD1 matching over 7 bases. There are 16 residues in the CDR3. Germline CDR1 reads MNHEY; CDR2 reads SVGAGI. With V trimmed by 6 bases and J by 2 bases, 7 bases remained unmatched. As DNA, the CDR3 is TGTGCCAGCAGGGAACGGGACAGCGCCTATAATTCACCCCTCCACTTT. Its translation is CASRERDSAYNSPLHF.

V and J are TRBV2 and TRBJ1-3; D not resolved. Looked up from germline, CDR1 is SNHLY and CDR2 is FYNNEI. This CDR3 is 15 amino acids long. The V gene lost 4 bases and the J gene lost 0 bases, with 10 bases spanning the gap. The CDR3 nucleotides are TGTGCCAGCAGTGGGCCAGAGATCTCTGGAAACACCATATATTTT. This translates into CASSGPEISGNTIYF.

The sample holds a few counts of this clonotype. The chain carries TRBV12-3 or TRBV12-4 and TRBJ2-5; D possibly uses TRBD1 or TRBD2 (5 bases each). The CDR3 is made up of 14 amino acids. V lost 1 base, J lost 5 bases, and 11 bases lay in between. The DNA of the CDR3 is TGTGCCAGCAGTTTAGGGGACCACGGGGAGACCCAGTACTTC. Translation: CASSLGDHGETQYF.

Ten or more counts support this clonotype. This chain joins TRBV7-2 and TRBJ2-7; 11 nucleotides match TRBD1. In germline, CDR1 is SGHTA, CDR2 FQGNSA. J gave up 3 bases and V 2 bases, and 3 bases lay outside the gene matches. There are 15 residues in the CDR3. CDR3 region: CASSLMGTGGYEQYF. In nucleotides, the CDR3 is TGTGCCAGCAGCTTAATGGGGACAGGGGGCTACGAGCAGTACTTC.

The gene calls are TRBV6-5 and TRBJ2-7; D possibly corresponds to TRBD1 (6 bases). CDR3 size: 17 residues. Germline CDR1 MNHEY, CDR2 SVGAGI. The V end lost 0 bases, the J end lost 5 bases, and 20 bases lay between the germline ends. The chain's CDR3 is CASSYSRFWSRGNEQYF. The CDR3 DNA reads TGTGCCAGCAGTTACTCGAGATTCTGGAGCAGGGGCAACGAGCAGTACTTC.

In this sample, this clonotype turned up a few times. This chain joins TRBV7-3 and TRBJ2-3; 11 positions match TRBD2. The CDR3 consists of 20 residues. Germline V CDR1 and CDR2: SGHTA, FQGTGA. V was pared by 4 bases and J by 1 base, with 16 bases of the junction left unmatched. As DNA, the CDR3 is TGTGCCAGCAGCTCTCCAGATCCCACCCCTAGCGGGGGGCGCACAGATACGCAGTATTTT. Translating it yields CASSSPDPTPSGGRTDTQYF.

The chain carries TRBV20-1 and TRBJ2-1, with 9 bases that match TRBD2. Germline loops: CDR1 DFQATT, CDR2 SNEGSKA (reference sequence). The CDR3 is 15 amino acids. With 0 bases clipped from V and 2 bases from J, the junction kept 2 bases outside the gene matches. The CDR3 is CSARDASGAYNEQFF. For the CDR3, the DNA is TGCAGTGCTAGAGACGCTAGCGGGGCCTACAATGAGCAGTTCTTC.

CDR3 bases: TGCAGCGTTGTGCAAGGAACTGAGGTGGATGGCTACACCTTC. It yields the protein CSVVQGTEVDGYTF. This chain joins TRBV29-1 and TRBJ1-2; D is unclear. V was shortened by 4 bases and J by 6 bases, with 18 bases between the two germline ends. This CDR3 is built from 14 residues. Germline V gene data show CDR1 as SQVTM and CDR2 as ANQGSEA.

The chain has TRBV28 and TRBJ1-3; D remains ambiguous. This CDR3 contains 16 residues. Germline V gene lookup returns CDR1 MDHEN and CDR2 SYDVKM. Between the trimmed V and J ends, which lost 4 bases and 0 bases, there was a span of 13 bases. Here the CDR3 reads CASSSSAVTSGNTIYF. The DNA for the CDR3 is TGTGCCAGCAGTTCCTCGGCCGTTACCTCTGGAAACACCATATATTTT.

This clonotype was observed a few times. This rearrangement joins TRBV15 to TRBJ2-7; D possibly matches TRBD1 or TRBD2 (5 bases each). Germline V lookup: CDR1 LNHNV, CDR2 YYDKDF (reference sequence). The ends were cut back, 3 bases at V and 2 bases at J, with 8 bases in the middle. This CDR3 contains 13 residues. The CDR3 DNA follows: TGTGCCACCAGCAGCGGGACCCCCTACGAGCAGTACTTC. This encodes CATSSGTPYEQYF.